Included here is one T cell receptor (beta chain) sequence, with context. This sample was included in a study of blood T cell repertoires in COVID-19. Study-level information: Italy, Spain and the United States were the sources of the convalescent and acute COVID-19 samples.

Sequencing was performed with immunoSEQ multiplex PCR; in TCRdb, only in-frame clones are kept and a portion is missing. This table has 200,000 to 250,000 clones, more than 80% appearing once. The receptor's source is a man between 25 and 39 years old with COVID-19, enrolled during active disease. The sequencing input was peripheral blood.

CDR3 coding DNA: TGTGCCAGCACCAAGCCGTGGCCGGACAGGGGGAGTCGCTGGCAGTACTTC. Its translation: CASTKPWPDRGSRWQYF. The chain recombines TRBV21-1 with TRBJ2-7; the table's D gene call, TRBD1, was not cross checked with the DNA. TRBV21-1 is tagged as a pseudogene. The CDR3 is made up of 17 amino acids.